This TCR beta chain derives from a study of blood T cell repertoires in COVID-19. At the level of the study: The study drew acute and convalescent COVID-19 samples from the United States, Italy and Spain. From T cells, B-cell-depleted T cells, or PBMCs came the material, which was cDNA or gDNA.

The V gene end was trimmed by 5 bases and the J gene end by 2 bases; junction bases not matched to a gene: 2. CDR1 SGHAT and CDR2 FQNNGV come from the germline V gene. The CDR3 has 13 residues. Original handling: Quantification of nucleated cells was approximated via reference gene primer amplification. Assay: immunoSEQ multiplex PCR; the TCRdb copy retains only in-frame clones and omits some. V, J and clone size are taken as reported in that table, and D and trimming were inferred from the DNA itself. The sample has roughly 80,000 clones; roughly 80% are singletons. The rearrangement joins TRBV11-2 to TRBJ1-2, with 7 bases that match TRBD1. The specimen was peripheral blood. The sequence was obtained from a human donor in a cohort sampled during active COVID-19. CDR3 coding DNA: TGTGCCAGCAGCACGACAGGGAACTATGGCTACACCTTC. Translated, it gives CASSTTGNYGYTF.